This TCR beta chain comes out of a study of Ad26.COV2.S vaccination and SARS-CoV-2 variants. Study results and limitations: Comparability of non-spike TCR breadth was observed across vaccine and placebo recipients.

V shed 4 bases and J 4 bases; nucleotides not matched to a gene: 2. The CDR3 is 13 amino acids. Germline values: CDR1 SEHNR, CDR2 FQNEAQ (reference sequence). The treatment was: around 19 received Ad26.COV2.S at low or high dose, single or two shots; 5 received placebo; per-sample allocation not given. Samples were taken on day 63 after the first vaccine or placebo injection. In the case of this clone: Its antigen is unknown.

Produced via immunoSEQ multiplex PCR; TCRdb's table is partial and in-frame only. The sample has 330,000 or so clones; 90% are singletons. Sequencing used peripheral blood, obtained in a trial of Ad26.COV2.S vaccine versus placebo. The receptor was derived from a person between 18 and 60 years old who received the Ad26.COV2.S COVID-19 vaccine or a placebo. This chain links TRBV7-9 with TRBJ2-7, with TRBD2 matching over 9 bases. CDR3 residues: CASSSSGRYEQYV. Written as DNA, the CDR3 is TGTGCCAGCAGCTCGAGCGGGAGGTACGAGCAGTACGTC.